This T cell receptor beta chain was retrieved from a study of T cell repertoires in cytomegalovirus infection. Whole-study context: It can be stated that public TCR beta signatures indicated CMV infection as well as a matching HLA type.

On this clonotype: Its matching antigen is unknown.

Trimming stripped 3 bases from V and 5 bases from J, with 17 bases between. This CDR3 is 16 amino acids long. TCRdb passed the reads through MiXCR, listing each CDR3 protein once. The sample holds about 770,000 distinct CDR3 sequences, approximately 32% seen once. Material: cultured CD8+ T cells from PBMCs, obtained from culture after CMV antigen stimulation. V is TRBV12-3 or TRBV12-4 and J is TRBJ2-1, with D perhaps being TRBD1 or TRBD2 (6 bases each). The clonotype originates from a human donor in good health (CMV status not recorded). Some clones in this sample may be carry-over from other donors' samples. The CDR3 spells CASSLNGGPLNNEQFF. The CDR3 nucleotides read TGTGCCAGCAGTTTGAACGGGGGCCCGCTCAACAATGAGCAGTTCTTC.